Listed below are T cell receptor beta chains from one sample, sequenced in a study of cytomegalovirus exposure and HLA in healthy donors. Assay: immunoSEQ multiplex PCR; the TCRdb copy retains only in-frame clones and omits some. Among 90,000 to 140,000 clones listed, more than 60% were seen once. The sample was PBMCs. The receptor set was obtained from a man aged 30 to 39 in good health and CMV-seronegative. The CDR3 runs from the conserved cysteine through the conserved F or W. Each record gives: J gene, CDR3 length, D gene, V gene, clone size, CDR3 protein, CDR3 DNA. D genes are given only for firm matches. Not all rows give a size; the values are once, few, many and, for expanded clones, a class.

TRBJ2-3	20	.	TRBV7-8	.	CASSLRFSVGGREYTDTQYF	TGTGCCAGCAGCTTAAGGTTTTCGGTGGGGGGGCGTGAGTATACAGATACGCAGTATTTT
TRBJ2-7	13	TRBD1	TRBV5-1	few	CASSSPTGYEQYF	TGCGCCAGCAGTTCACCGACAGGGTACGAGCAGTACTTC
TRBJ2-1	15	.	TRBV9	.	CASSVGVVTFNEQFF	TGTGCCAGCAGCGTAGGTGTGGTGACTTTCAATGAGCAGTTCTTC
TRBJ1-2	14	.	TRBV18	.	CASSPKVRDYGYTF	TGTGCCAGCTCACCAAAGGTACGGGACTATGGCTACACCTTC
TRBJ2-4	19	.	TRBV19	.	CASTPPVWAHSLAKNIQYF	TGTGCCAGCACCCCCCCGGTTTGGGCTCATTCCTTAGCCAAAAACATTCAGTACTTC
TRBJ1-2	13	.	TRBV11-3	.	CASSLDGGVGYTF	TGTGCCAGCAGCTTAGATGGGGGGGTCGGCTACACCTTC
TRBJ2-6	16	TRBD1	TRBV7-9	.	CASSDRDASGANVLTF	TGTGCCAGCAGCGACAGGGACGCATCTGGGGCCAACGTCCTGACTTTC
TRBJ1-4	17	TRBD1	TRBV9	.	CASSAGQGRLLNEKLFF	TGTGCCAGCAGCGCGGGACAGGGGCGCCTACTTAATGAAAAACTGTTTTTT
TRBJ1-2	11	.	TRBV20-1	.	CSARDSYGYTF	TGCAGTGCTAGAGATAGTTATGGCTACACCTTC
TRBJ2-1	13	TRBD1	TRBV27	.	CASSVTGLNEQFF	TGTGCCAGCTCAGTGACAGGGTTAAATGAGCAGTTCTTC
TRBJ2-3	17	TRBD2	TRBV2	.	CASSATTSGGVTGTQYF	TGTGCCAGCAGTGCTACGACTAGCGGGGGAGTCACGGGTACGCAGTATTTT
TRBJ2-7	15	TRBD2	TRBV11-2	.	CASSPGASGSHEQYF	TGTGCCAGCAGCCCTGGGGCTAGCGGGAGTCACGAGCAGTACTTC
TRBJ2-3	15	.	TRBV6-6	.	CASSYGSLYTDTQYF	TGTGCCAGCAGTTACGGGAGCTTATACACAGATACGCAGTATTTT
TRBJ2-1	17	TRBD2	TRBV7-9	.	CASSLSRTRSSYNEQFF	TGTGCCAGCAGCTTATCGCGGACTAGGTCCTCCTACAATGAGCAGTTCTTC
TRBJ2-1	15	TRBD1	TRBV2	.	CASSGTGGSYNEQFF	TGTGCCAGCAGTGGGACAGGGGGCTCCTACAATGAGCAGTTCTTC
TRBJ2-2	12	.	TRBV2	.	CASTQGSGELFF	TGTGCCAGCACTCAGGGGTCGGGGGAGCTGTTTTTT
TRBJ2-1	22	TRBD2	TRBV5-1	.	CASSLSISGPGLAGGPDNEQFF	TGCGCCAGCAGCTTGTCAATATCAGGGCCGGGACTAGCGGGAGGGCCTGACAATGAGCAGTTCTTC
TRBJ2-1	14	TRBD2	TRBV14	.	CASSRSSGANEQFF	TGTGCCAGCAGCCGATCTAGCGGGGCCAATGAGCAGTTCTTC
TRBJ2-6	19	TRBD1	TRBV18	.	CASSPLGQGLGSGANVLTF	TGTGCCAGCTCACCCTTGGGACAGGGATTGGGGTCTGGGGCCAACGTCCTGACTTTC
TRBJ2-1	15	TRBD2	TRBV5-4	.	CASSSTSGRTNEQFF	TGTGCCAGCAGCTCCACTAGCGGGAGGACCAATGAGCAGTTCTTC
TRBJ1-3	14	.	TRBV28	once	CASSFVTEGNTIYF	TGTGCCAGCAGTTTCGTAACAGAAGGAAACACCATATATTTT
TRBJ1-2	15	TRBD1	TRBV5-1	.	CASSFDRAPGYGYTF	TGCGCCAGCAGCTTCGACAGGGCCCCAGGCTATGGCTACACCTTC
TRBJ1-6	16	.	TRBV13	.	CASSLGQVRGNSPLHF	TGTGCCAGCAGCTTAGGACAGGTCAGGGGTAATTCACCCCTCCACTTT
TRBJ2-7	16	.	TRBV5-1	once	CAGLLSLQRKAYEQYF	TGCGCCGGACTCCTTTCCCTCCAGCGCAAAGCTTACGAGCAGTACTTC
TRBJ2-7	15	TRBD2	TRBV7-3	.	CASSLRLAGAYEQYF	TGTGCCAGCAGCTTAAGGCTAGCGGGAGCCTACGAGCAGTACTTC
TRBJ2-7	13	.	TRBV6-1	.	CASRRDASYEQYF	TGTGCCAGCAGGCGGGACGCATCCTACGAGCAGTACTTC
TRBJ2-1	16	TRBD1	TRBV28	.	CASPPGWTGGHNEQFF	TGTGCCAGCCCACCGGGTTGGACAGGGGGTCACAATGAGCAGTTCTTC
TRBJ1-4	13	.	TRBV7-7	.	CASSLGPNEKLFF	TGTGCCAGCAGCTTAGGGCCTAATGAAAAACTGTTTTTT
TRBJ1-2	14	TRBD1	TRBV9	.	CASSADRKFYGYTF	TGTGCCAGCAGCGCGGACAGGAAATTCTATGGCTACACCTTC
TRBJ2-4	11	.	TRBV7-2	few	CASSLGPLQYF	TGTGCCAGCAGCTTAGGGCCCCTTCAGTACTTC
TRBJ1-2	16	TRBD1	TRBV6-5	.	CASSYQPGGSNYGYTF	TGTGCCAGCAGTTACCAACCAGGGGGCTCTAACTATGGCTACACCTTC
TRBJ1-4	15	TRBD1	TRBV9	.	CASSVQGVTNEKLFF	TGTGCCAGCAGCGTTCAGGGGGTAACTAATGAAAAACTGTTTTTT
TRBJ2-1	11	.	TRBV20-1	.	CSARAGATQFF	TGCAGTGCAAGAGCGGGTGCAACGCAGTTCTTC
TRBJ1-1	14	TRBD1	TRBV5-1	few	CASSTGQGRTEAFF	TGCGCCAGCAGCACGGGACAGGGAAGGACTGAAGCTTTCTTT
TRBJ2-4	18	.	TRBV7-8	.	CASSLGQGGLGAKNIQYF	TGTGCCAGCAGCTTAGGCCAGGGAGGCCTAGGGGCCAAAAACATTCAGTACTTC
TRBJ2-3	16	TRBD2	TRBV5-1	.	CASSLGLAGGTDTQYF	TGCGCCAGCAGCCTGGGACTAGCGGGAGGAACAGATACGCAGTATTTT
TRBJ1-1	15	.	TRBV19	.	CASSSARETGTEAFF	TGTGCCAGTAGTTCAGCCCGGGAGACGGGCACTGAAGCTTTCTTT
TRBJ1-6	15	TRBD1	TRBV9	once	CASSARTGTGSPLHF	TGTGCCAGCAGCGCCCGGACCGGGACAGGTTCACCCCTCCACTTT
TRBJ2-1	15	TRBD2	TRBV9	.	CASSVTSGRDNEQFF	TGTGCCAGCAGCGTGACTAGCGGGAGGGACAATGAGCAGTTCTTC
TRBJ2-7	14	TRBD1	TRBV7-8	.	CASSTHRGAYEQYF	TGTGCCAGCAGCACCCACAGGGGGGCCTACGAGCAGTACTTC
TRBJ2-5	16	TRBD1	TRBV4-3	.	CASSQDPAGGRETQYF	TGCGCCAGCAGCCAAGATCCTGCAGGGGGTCGGGAGACCCAGTACTTC
TRBJ1-4	16	TRBD1	TRBV13	.	CASSLGDRGANEKLFF	TGTGCCAGCAGCTTAGGGGACAGGGGCGCTAATGAAAAACTGTTTTTT
TRBJ1-5	13	.	TRBV6-5	.	CASSGQSEQPQHF	TGTGCCAGCAGTGGACAGAGTGAGCAGCCCCAGCATTTT
TRBJ2-7	14	.	TRBV5-4	.	CASSFSDAGGEQYF	TGTGCCAGCAGCTTTAGCGACGCCGGCGGCGAGCAGTACTTC
TRBJ2-1	13	.	TRBV5-1	.	CASSWRGGNEQFF	TGCGCCAGCAGCTGGAGAGGGGGCAATGAGCAGTTCTTC
TRBJ2-1	15	.	TRBV29-1	.	CSVALGGSSYNEQFF	TGCAGCGTTGCCCTTGGAGGGAGCTCCTACAATGAGCAGTTCTTC